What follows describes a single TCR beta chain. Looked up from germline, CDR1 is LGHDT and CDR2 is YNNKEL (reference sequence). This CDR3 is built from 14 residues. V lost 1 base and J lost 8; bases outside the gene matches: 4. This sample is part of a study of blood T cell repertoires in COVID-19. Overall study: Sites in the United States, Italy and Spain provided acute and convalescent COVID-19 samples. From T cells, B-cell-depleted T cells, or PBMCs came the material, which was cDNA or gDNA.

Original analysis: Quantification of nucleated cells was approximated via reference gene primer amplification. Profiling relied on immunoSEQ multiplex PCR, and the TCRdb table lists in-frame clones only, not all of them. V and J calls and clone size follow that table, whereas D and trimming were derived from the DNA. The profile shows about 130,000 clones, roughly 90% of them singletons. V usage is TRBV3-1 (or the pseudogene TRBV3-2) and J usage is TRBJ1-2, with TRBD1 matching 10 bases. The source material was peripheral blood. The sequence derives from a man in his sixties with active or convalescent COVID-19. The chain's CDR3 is CASSQGQGARGYTF. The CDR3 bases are TGTGCCAGCAGCCAAGGACAGGGGGCGCGAGGCTACACCTTC.